Each of the 2 T cell receptor beta chains below was sequenced from the same sample in a study of T cells in women clearing cervical HPV infection. Repertoires were generated with immunoSEQ multiplex PCR, while TCRdb's copy carries only in-frame clones and drops some. The table gives around 21,000 clones; the top ten clones make up about 6% of it. The specimen was blood buffy coat. Source of these receptors: a woman aged 18-70 years with a cervical HPV16 infection that either progressed to CIN3+ or cleared (not recorded which).

A word on this clone: The DNA ends 3 residues before the CDR3 does, and the rest of the CDR3 is filled in from the germline J gene. This rearrangement joins TRBV20-1 to TRBJ1-5, with D possibly matching TRBD1 (6 bases). CDR3 length equals 15 residues. In germline, CDR1 is DFQATT, CDR2 SNEGSKA (reference sequence). V lost 6 bases and J 0 bases, leaving 15 bases between the germline ends. CDR3 residues: CSALGTHYSNQPQHF. CDR3 bases read: TGCAGTGCCCTCGGGACACATTATAGCAATCAGCCC.

With respect to this clone: Read data end 3 residues before the CDR3 end; the end is taken from the germline J gene. The rearrangement joins TRBV7-3 to TRBJ2-1; 7 nucleotides agree with TRBD2. The V segment lost 6 bases and the J segment 4 bases; nucleotides outside the gene matches: 9. The CDR3 runs to 15 residues. Germline lookup yields CDR1 SGHTA and CDR2 FQGTGA. The CDR3 is CASSPSSGLYNEQFF. CDR3 DNA, as far as it was read: TGTGCCAGCAGTCCTTCTAGCGGACTATACAATGAG.